This section outlines one T cell receptor (beta chain) sequence together with its context. The antigen is not known. TCRdb reprocessed the PCR reads with MiXCR, giving one entry per CDR3 protein. Of approximately 100,000 distinct CDR3 sequences detected, 35% to 40% appear once; the ten largest clones hold under 5.5%. This sample is drawn from a study of molecular identifiers for immune sequencing clone quantification. In the study overall: In replicates, the authors split RNA from about 19,000 or 110,000 naive CD8 cells five ways and sequenced four. The study's findings and limits: Identical TCR molecules can share a barcode, and this sharing could underestimate highly expanded clone sizes.

Naive CD8 T cells underwent sorting with the CD8+CD4-CCR7+CD45RA+ definition. This CDR3 comprises 12 residues. V shed 5 bases and J shed 4 bases, with 8 bases lying between them. Germline lookup yields CDR1 MDHEN and CDR2 SYDVKM. The chain joins TRBV28 to TRBJ1-1, with no clear D. This clonotype originated in a human donor in good health. Some libraries in this study had Jurkat cell RNA spiked in. Sequenced: naive CD8+ T cells from blood, with Jurkat cell RNA spiked in. Subset defined: FACS-sorted CD8+CD4-CCR7+CD45RA+ naive T cells. CDR3 residues: CASSPSVTEAFF. Written as DNA, the CDR3 is TGTGCCAGCAGTCCCTCTGTCACTGAAGCTTTCTTT. The whole variable domain, filled in from reference TRBV28 and TRBJ1-1, reads DVKVTQSSRYLVKRTGEKVFLECVQDMDHENMFWYRQDPGLGLRLIYFSYDVKMKEKGDIPEGYSVSREKKERFSLILESASTNQTSMYLCASSPSVTEAFFGQGTRLTVV.